This T cell receptor beta chain is drawn from a study of control samples from healthy donors and cancer patients. This clone was picked up one time. The method was immunoSEQ multiplex PCR; TCRdb's version includes in-frame clones alone and lacks a portion of them. The table includes about 410,000 clones, around 90% detected once. Germline V gene lookup returns CDR1 KGHDR and CDR2 SFDVKD. CDR3 length: 16 amino acids. The V gene end was trimmed by 6 bases and the J gene end by 5 bases; junction bases not matched to a gene: 9. The sequence was collected from a man aged 40-49 years with head and neck cancer. Sequencing used PBMCs. J is TRBJ2-3 and V is TRBV24-1, with 11 bases matching TRBD1. CDR3 sequence reads: CATSTRGQGAKDTQYF. The CDR3 DNA sequence: TGTGCCACCAGTACCAGAGGACAGGGGGCAAAAGATACGCAGTATTTT.